A single sample gave rise to the 12 T cell receptor beta chains below, sequenced in a study of response to subunit inactivated influenza vaccine. TCRdb processed the RT-PCR reads anew with MiXCR; each CDR3 protein has one entry. The table has 750,000 to 850,000 distinct CDR3 sequences, approximately 17% seen once; the top ten hold roughly a tenth. The sequencing used PBMCs from blood, collected about 5 days after vaccination. All receptors come from a man aged 45-65 years who received an inactivated influenza vaccine.

This clonotype has more than one count but fewer than ten. The chain has TRBV20-1 and TRBJ1-1, with 7 bases fitting TRBD1. The length of the CDR3 is 13 residues. Germline V CDR1 and CDR2: DFQATT, SNEGSKA (reference sequence). J gave up 4 bases and V 5 bases, and 7 bases lay outside the gene matches. The CDR3 here is CSAPRPGGTEAFF. The CDR3 nucleotides read TGCAGTGCTCCGCGCCCAGGGGGCACTGAAGCTTTCTTT.

There are a few counts of this clonotype. The rearrangement uses TRBV24-1 and TRBJ2-3, with 7 bases aligning to TRBD2. The CDR3 has 14 amino acids. V shed 6 bases, J shed 2 bases, and the junction held 4 bases outside the gene matches. CDR1 KGHDR and CDR2 SFDVKD come from the germline V gene. CDR3 nucleotide sequence: TGTGCCACCAGTAGGAGCGGGGCCACAGATACGCAGTATTTT. Amino acids: CATSRSGATDTQYF.

This clonotype was seen at least ten times. CDR3 sequence reads: CASSPGRGTEAFF. Here the CDR3 DNA reads TGTGCCAGCAGCCCCGGGCGGGGGACTGAAGCTTTCTTT. This chain joins TRBV7-2 and TRBJ1-1, with a weak D call TRBD1 (5 bases). Trimming removed 5 bases from V and 5 bases from J, with 12 bases in between. Germline CDR1 reads SGHTA; CDR2 reads FQGNSA. This CDR3 is 13 amino acids long.

There are many counts of this clonotype. This chain connects TRBV7-9 to TRBJ2-2, with D maybe TRBD1 (5 bases). Trimming left V 0 bases short and J 5 bases short, with 13 bases between. The germline V gene has CDR1 SEHNR and CDR2 FQNEAQ (reference sequence). The CDR3 runs 16 residues. CDR3 DNA: TGTGCCAGCAGCTTAGCGCAGGGTTCGGTTACCGGGGAGCTGTTTTTT. Translation gives CASSLAQGSVTGELFF.

This clonotype has a handful of counts. The chain uses TRBV7-9 and TRBJ2-3; D not resolved. The germline V gene has CDR1 SEHNR and CDR2 FQNEAQ (reference sequence). With 5 bases removed from V and 4 bases from J, the gap between germline ends came to 7 bases. This CDR3 region has 12 residues. The CDR3 bases are TGTGCCAGCAGCCCCGTAGCAGATACGCAGTATTTT. Encoded protein: CASSPVADTQYF.

This clonotype came up a few times. An end of the junction does not agree with germline; a read error may underlie this. V is TRBV20-1 and J is TRBJ2-2; 9 bases are shared with TRBD2. Germline assignment: CDR1 DFQATT and CDR2 SNEGSKA (reference sequence). The CDR3 consists of 13 residues. The CDR3 coding sequence is TGCAGTGCCAGAGCGGGGGGCCTCGGGGAGCTGTTTTTT. Protein: CSARAGGLGELFF.

The CDR3 DNA is TGCGCCAGCCCCCTCGATTGGACCACCTCCTACAATGAGCAGTTCTTC. This gives the protein CASPLDWTTSYNEQFF. This chain links TRBV4-3 with TRBJ2-1; D not resolved. V was pared by 8 bases and J by 0 bases, with 17 bases between. CDR1 LGHNA and CDR2 YSLEER come from the germline V gene. The CDR3 loop spans 16 amino acids.

The chain recombines TRBV14 with TRBJ2-5; 9 nucleotides agree with TRBD2. The CDR3 runs 15 residues. Germline CDR1 is SGHDN and CDR2 is FVKESK. After removal of 3 bases from V and 2 bases from J, the junction contained 4 bases not matched to a gene. The CDR3 sequence is CASSQLSGGQETQYF. In nucleotides, the CDR3 is TGTGCCAGCAGCCAGTTAAGCGGGGGGCAAGAGACCCAGTACTTC.

This clonotype has only a few counts. V and J are TRBV24-1 and TRBJ2-2, with D maybe TRBD1 (5 bases). V lost 5 bases and J 8 bases, leaving 8 bases between the germline ends. CDR3 length equals 12 residues. Germline CDR1 KGHDR, CDR2 SFDVKD. CDR3 in amino acids: CATSVSGGELFF. CDR3 bases: TGTGCCACCAGTGTGTCAGGGGGGGAGCTGTTTTTT.

This chain joins TRBV12-3 or TRBV12-4 and TRBJ1-4; D not certain. V was shortened by 3 bases and J by 5 bases, with 10 bases between the two germline ends. CDR3 size: 14 residues. CDR3 residues: CASSFLANNEKLFF. DNA of the CDR3: TGTGCCAGCAGTTTTCTGGCAAACAATGAAAAACTGTTTTTT.

This clonotype has a count of ten or more. The rearrangement joins TRBV12-3 or TRBV12-4 to TRBJ2-6; D not resolved. The CDR3 is 14 residues long. The V end lost 6 bases, the J end lost 0 bases, and 6 bases lay between the germline ends. This CDR3 is CASRVYSGANVLTF. CDR3 nucleotide sequence: TGTGCCAGCAGGGTATACTCTGGGGCCAACGTCCTGACTTTC.

The V and J genes are TRBV3-1 and TRBJ2-5; 11 nucleotides line up with TRBD1. Germline V gene sequence: CDR1 LGHDT, CDR2 YNNKEL (reference sequence). The trim removed 0 bases at V and 7 bases at J, leaving 7 bases unmatched. The CDR3 is 16 residues long. CDR3 DNA sequence: TGTGCCAGCAGCCAAGATAGGACAGGGGGCACCTTGACCCAGTACTTC. This codes for CASSQDRTGGTLTQYF.